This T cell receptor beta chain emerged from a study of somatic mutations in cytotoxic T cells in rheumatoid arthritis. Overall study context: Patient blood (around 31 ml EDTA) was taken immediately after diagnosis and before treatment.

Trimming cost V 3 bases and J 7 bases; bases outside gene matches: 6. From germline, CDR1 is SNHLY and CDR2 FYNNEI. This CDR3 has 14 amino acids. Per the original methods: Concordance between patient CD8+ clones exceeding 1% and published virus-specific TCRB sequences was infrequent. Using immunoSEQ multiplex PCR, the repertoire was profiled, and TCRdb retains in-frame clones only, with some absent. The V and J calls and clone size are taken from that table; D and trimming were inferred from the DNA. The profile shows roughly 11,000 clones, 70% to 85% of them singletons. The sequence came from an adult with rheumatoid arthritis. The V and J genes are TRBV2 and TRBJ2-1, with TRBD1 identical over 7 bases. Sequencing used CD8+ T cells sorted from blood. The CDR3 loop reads CASSETGWRNEQFF. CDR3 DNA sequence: TGTGCCAGCAGTGAGACAGGGTGGAGGAATGAGCAGTTCTTC.